A single sample gave rise to the 9 T cell receptor beta chains below, sequenced in a study of T-cell reconstitution after alpha-beta-depleted transplantation in children. For TCRbeta, the library was prepared with unique molecular identifiers. A single record per CDR3 protein comes from TCRdb applying MiXCR to the PCR reads. The sample has fewer than 350,000 distinct CDR3 sequences; over 9% are singletons. This sample comprised PBMCs, obtained before TCRalphabeta/CD19-depleted stem cell transplant. The receptors come from a boy less than two years old with acute myeloid leukemia, due to receive a stem cell transplant.

The V and J genes are TRBV7-9 and TRBJ2-6, with a weak D call TRBD1 (6 bases). CDR3 length: 16 amino acids. V was shortened by 5 bases and J by 0 bases, with 11 bases between the two germline ends. Per germline, CDR1 SEHNR and CDR2 FQNEAQ (reference sequence). CDR3: CASSRGHNSGANVLTF. The CDR3, as DNA: TGTGCCAGCAGCCGGGGACACAACTCTGGGGCCAACGTCCTGACTTTC.

This clonotype was seen repeatedly, ten times or more. The chain carries TRBV4-2 and TRBJ2-6; D is uncertain. The CDR3 runs to 19 residues. V was cut by 2 bases and J by 2 bases, with 19 bases left in between. CDR1 and CDR2 from the germline V gene are LGHNA and YNFKEQ. This CDR3 reads CASSQPLPSGWAGANVLTF. In DNA form, the CDR3 reads TGTGCCAGCAGCCAACCCCTGCCCTCCGGTTGGGCTGGGGCCAACGTCCTGACTTTC.

This clonotype was counted a few times. This rearrangement joins TRBV4-1 to TRBJ2-1; 7 bases align to TRBD2. This CDR3 is built from 15 residues. Germline-derived CDR1 and CDR2 are MGHRA and YSYEKL. V was clipped by 5 bases and J by 8 bases; unmatched bases: 12. The CDR3 sequence: CASSTQERGIYEQFF. The DNA of the CDR3 is TGCGCCAGCAGCACCCAGGAGCGGGGTATCTATGAGCAGTTCTTC.

V usage is TRBV7-2 and J usage is TRBJ2-2; 7 nucleotides agree with TRBD2. The CDR3 spans 16 residues. CDR1 is SGHTA, CDR2 FQGNSA, per germline. Unmatched junction bases numbered 6, after V lost 5 bases and J lost 0 bases. The CDR3 bases are TGTGCCAGCAGCGGACTAGGACTGGCGAACACCGGGGAGCTGTTTTTT. Residues: CASSGLGLANTGELFF.

This clonotype was detected only a few times. This chain joins TRBV4-3 and TRBJ1-1; 7 nucleotides align to TRBD1. Trimming removed 1 base from V and 1 base from J; junction bases left unmatched: 9. The germline V gene encodes CDR1 LGHNA and CDR2 YSLEER. The CDR3 runs 17 residues. The CDR3, as DNA: TGCGCCAGCAGCCAAGTCGGGGGGGACAGCTCGAACACTGAAGCTTTCTTT. Translated, it gives CASSQVGGDSSNTEAFF.

The rearrangement uses TRBV7-7 and TRBJ2-5; D remains unclear. Trimming removed 3 bases at V and 1 base at J, with 6 bases between. From germline, CDR1 is SSHAT and CDR2 FNYEAQ (reference sequence). The CDR3 consists of 13 residues. The CDR3 reads CASSFNSQETQYF. CDR3 sequence (DNA): TGTGCCAGCAGCTTTAACAGCCAAGAGACCCAGTACTTC.

As regards this clonotype: A much larger clonotype is one base distant, so this may be a read error. V and J are TRBV7-3 and TRBJ2-3; the D gene is possibly TRBD1 (6 bases). From germline, CDR1 is SGHTA and CDR2 FQGTGA. V was shortened by 2 bases and J by 3 bases, with 9 bases between the two germline ends. The CDR3 loop spans 14 amino acids. The CDR3 reads CASSLGQQTDTQYF. CDR3 DNA sequence: TGTGCCAGCAGCTTAGGACAGCAAACAGATACGCAGTATTTT.

About this clonotype itself: Since a much larger clone is just one base distant, this may be a read error. The chain joins TRBV10-3 to TRBJ2-3; 9 positions match TRBD2. Germline CDR1 reads ENHRY; CDR2 reads SYGVKD. The CDR3 is 16 amino acids. The CDR3 loop is CTISPLAGSGTDTQYF. CDR3 sequence (DNA): TGTACCATCAGTCCGCTAGCGGGGTCGGGCACAGATACGCAGTATTTT.

There are many counts of this clonotype. CDR3 protein: CASSLATSLRQFF. CDR3 bases: TGTGCCAGCAGCTTGGCGACTAGTCTCAGGCAGTTCTTC. V usage is TRBV5-4 and J usage is TRBJ2-1; TRBD2 is a possible D gene (6 bases). Germline loops: CDR1 SGHNT, CDR2 YYREEE (reference sequence). The length of the CDR3 is 13 residues. V gave up 0 bases and J gave up 12 bases, with 13 bases separating them. Full variable domain (missing parts from reference TRBV5-4 and TRBJ2-1): ETGVTQSPTHLIKTRGQQVTLRCSSQSGHNTVSWYQQALGQGPQFIFQYYREEENGRGNFPPRFSGLQFPNYSSELNVNALELDDSALYLCASSLATSLRQFFGPGTRLTVL.